This paragraph reports one TCR beta chain. Its antigen is unknown. The sample originates from a study of immune evolution from preneoplasia to lung adenocarcinoma. Study details: HLA loss of heterozygosity: about 7% AIS, about 15% MIA, about 35% ADC, none AAH. Regarding the study as a whole: From normal lung to invasive adenocarcinoma, top clone frequencies appeared to decrease.

Between the mid-2010s and the late 2010s, patients underwent resection in Japan or China. Each case's diagnosis was confirmed by two pathologists on H&E. Some clones are missing from TCRdb's copy, which holds only in-frame ones; the method was immunoSEQ multiplex PCR. The data show about 8,000 clones, with 82% seen just once and approximately 3% held by the top ten. The source material was FFPE minimally invasive lung adenocarcinoma tissue. The TCR was taken from a person between 65 and 80 years old with lung adenocarcinoma.

CDR3 sequence reads: CASSFGQGNYEQYF. The CDR3 region has the DNA TGTGCCAGCAGCTTCGGACAGGGGAACTACGAGCAGTACTTC. V is TRBV7-6 and J is TRBJ2-7; 9 nucleotides match TRBD1. Germline assignment: CDR1 SGHVS and CDR2 FNYEAQ. The CDR3 has 14 amino acids. V shed 3 bases and J 3 bases; nucleotides not matched to a gene: 3.